This T cell receptor beta chain originates from a study of T cells after yellow fever vaccination. Study results and limitations: Overall, a small share of clonotypes was seen in both CD4 and CD8 compartments. The secondary T-cell response peaked on day 5, not day 15, but was weaker. Bulk-population clonotypes that are abundant could appear as contaminants in FACS-sorted repertoires.

About this clonotype itself: Its antigen is not known.

This CDR3 spans 16 amino acids. Germline V CDR1 and CDR2: SGHKS, YYEKEE (reference sequence). Trimming took 3 bases from V and 6 from J; bases not matched to a gene: 10. Template switching with 5'RACE generated the TCR cDNA and added a universal primer site and UMIs. TCRdb recomputed calls from the 5' RACE reads with MiXCR, one row per CDR3 protein. The sample consists of a few hundred thousand distinct CDR3 sequences, about a sixth of them appearing once. The rearrangement links TRBV5-5 to TRBJ1-5, with 9 bases lining up with TRBD1. The source is a man between 18 and 35 years old who received the YFV17D yellow fever vaccine. The source material was PBMCs, sampled 4 to 5 days after the first yellow fever vaccination. The CDR3 DNA reads TGTGCCAGCAGCTGGTCCGGGACAGGGCTCTCTCAGCCCCAGCATTTT. It codes for CASSWSGTGLSQPQHF. Filled out from reference TRBV5-5 and TRBJ1-5, the complete variable domain reads DAGVTQSPTHLIKTRGQQVTLRCSPISGHKSVSWYQQVLGQGPQFIFQYYEKEERGRGNFPDRFSARQFPNYSSELNVNALLLGDSALYLCASSWSGTGLSQPQHFGDGTRLSIL.